The rows below give T cell receptor beta chains drawn from one sample of a study of OX40 agonist ivuxolimab in advanced cancers. Produced via immunoSEQ multiplex PCR; TCRdb's table is partial and in-frame only. The data show around 69,000 clones, with around 89% seen just once and around 6.9% held by the top ten. The sequencing used CD4+ or CD8+ T cells sorted from blood, collected in a trial of the OX40 agonist ivuxolimab. These receptor sequences come from an adult with an advanced solid tumor such as melanoma, head and neck, liver or kidney cancer. CDR3s include the opening cysteine and the closing phenylalanine or tryptophan. D genes are given only for firm matches. Part of the rows lack a size; the others show once, few, many or a class for expanded clones.

>TRBV7-9|TRBJ2-3|once|TRBD1
TGTGCCAGCAGCTTAATTACAGGGGGATCTACAGATACGCAGTATTTT
CASSLITGGSTDTQYF
>TRBV4-3|TRBJ2-2|-|-
TGCGCCAGCAGCCAAGATCCCTTTACGGGGCTGAACACCGGGGAGCTGTTTTTT
CASSQDPFTGLNTGELFF
>TRBV7-3|TRBJ2-2|-|-
TGTGCCAGCAGCTTATCGGCAGGAGGGACCGGGGAGCTGTTTTTT
CASSLSAGGTGELFF
>TRBV19|TRBJ2-7|-|-
TGTGCCAGTAGACATACCGCTTCCAGCTCCTACGAGCAGTACTTC
CASRHTASSSYEQYF
>TRBV5-1|TRBJ1-6|-|TRBD1
TGCGCCAGCAGCTTCACAGGGGGCTCCTATAATTCACCCCTCCACTTT
CASSFTGGSYNSPLHF
>TRBV19|TRBJ1-1|many|-
TGTGCCAGTACCGAATTGGGGCTCTTCGGGAACACTGAAGCTTTCTTT
CASTELGLFGNTEAFF
>TRBV4-3|TRBJ1-3|-|-
TGCGCCAGCAGCCAAGGCTACAGGACATACTCTGGAAACACCATATATTTT
CASSQGYRTYSGNTIYF
>TRBV6-5|TRBJ2-7|-|-
TGTGCCAGCAGTATGACATCCTACTACGAGCAGTACTTC
CASSMTSYYEQYF
>TRBV19|TRBJ1-5|-|TRBD1
TGTGCCAGTAGTATCTTAGGGGGCGAGGATCAGCCCCAGCATTTT
CASSILGGEDQPQHF
>TRBV27|TRBJ2-3|-|-
TGTGCCAGCAGTTTAGGGGCCGCAGATACGCAGTATTTT
CASSLGAADTQYF
>TRBV27|TRBJ2-7|-|TRBD1
TGTGCCAGCAGTCCACAGGGGCCCTACGAGCAGTACTTC
CASSPQGPYEQYF
>TRBV9|TRBJ1-1|-|-
TGTGCCAGCAGCTCTCAGGGGCCTCACACTGAAGCTTTCTTT
CASSSQGPHTEAFF
>TRBV7-9|TRBJ1-2|-|-
TGTGCCAGCTCCGGCTATGGCTACACCTTC
CASSGYGYTF
>TRBV29-1|TRBJ2-2|-|TRBD2
TGCAGCGTAGATAACGGACTAGCGGGAGGGCCCACCGGGGAGCTGTTTTTT
CSVDNGLAGGPTGELFF
>TRBV19|TRBJ1-5|once|-
TGTGCCAGTAGTATAGTTTCGAGGGGGAATCAGCCCCAGCATTTT
CASSIVSRGNQPQHF
>TRBV19|TRBJ2-5|-|-
TGTGCCAGTGGAGGAGTGTCCCTGGAGACCCAGTACTTC
CASGGVSLETQYF
>TRBV19|TRBJ2-7|-|TRBD1
TGTGCCAGTAGGGCCTGGCAGGGGGATGGCTACGAGCAGTACTTC
CASRAWQGDGYEQYF
>TRBV6-5|TRBJ1-4|-|-
TGTGCCAGCAGCTCCTCGGGAGCGGCAAATGAAAAACTGTTTTTT
CASSSSGAANEKLFF
>TRBV30|TRBJ1-5|few|-
TGTGCCTGGAGTTCAAACTCTATGCAGCCCCAGCATTTT
CAWSSNSMQPQHF
>TRBV7-9|TRBJ2-5|-|-
TGTGCCAGCAGCTTAGAGGCTAGCTCTGTGGAGCAGTACTTC
CASSLEASSVEQYF
>TRBV5-4|TRBJ2-7|-|-
TGTGCCAGCAGCTTGGAGGGGTTCAACGAGCAGTACTTC
CASSLEGFNEQYF
>TRBV28|TRBJ1-5|-|-
TGTGCCAGCAGTTTTACTCCAGGGAACAATCAGCCCCAGCATTTT
CASSFTPGNNQPQHF
>TRBV7-8|TRBJ2-7|once|-
TGTGCCAGCAGCTTGGGGGGAGTTGGGACCTACGAGCAGTACTTC
CASSLGGVGTYEQYF
>TRBV30|TRBJ1-1|few|TRBD1
TGTGCCTTGGGACAGGGAGGCGCTGAAGCTTTCTTT
CALGQGGAEAFF
>TRBV7-2|TRBJ1-1|-|-
TGTGCCAGCAGCCCGGAAGGTTGGACTGAAGCTTTCTTT
CASSPEGWTEAFF
>TRBV4-1|TRBJ1-5|medium-sized|-
TGCGCCAGCAGCCAAGTTCAGGGAGGCAGCCAGCCCCAGCATTTT
CASSQVQGGSQPQHF
>TRBV2|TRBJ2-7|-|TRBD1
TGTGCCAGCAGTCCCCAGGGGGTAGTAGGCGAGCAGTACTTC
CASSPQGVVGEQYF
>TRBV7-2|TRBJ1-1|-|-
TGTGCCAGCAGCTTAGATCTCGGAGGGGCCCTAATAATGAACACTGAAGCTTTCTTT
CASSLDLGGALIMNTEAFF
>TRBV7-8|TRBJ2-5|-|-
TGTGCCAGCACCTTATGGGGTTTAAGTCAAGAGACCCAGTACTTC
CASTLWGLSQETQYF
>TRBV19|TRBJ1-1|-|-
TGTGCCAGTAGTCTGGGGTCGAACACTGAAGCTTTCTTT
CASSLGSNTEAFF
>TRBV11-2|TRBJ2-7|-|-
TGTGCCAGCAGCTTAGATGGGGACTGGTTCTACGAGCAGTACTTC
CASSLDGDWFYEQYF
>TRBV19|TRBJ2-7|once|TRBD1
TGTGCCAGTAGGCCACAGGGGGTCTTTTCCTACGAGCAGTACTTC
CASRPQGVFSYEQYF
>TRBV30|TRBJ2-7|-|TRBD1
TGTGCCTGGAGTTCTCTGGGACAGGGGAGGCTCTACGAGCAGTACTTC
CAWSSLGQGRLYEQYF
>TRBV28|TRBJ2-1|-|-
TGTGCCAGCACCATGACTAGTTCGGCATACAATGAGCAGTTCTTC
CASTMTSSAYNEQFF
>TRBV27|TRBJ1-2|-|-
TGTGCCAGCAGTTGGGGTAAGGGATATGGCTACACCTTC
CASSWGKGYGYTF
>TRBV9|TRBJ1-2|-|TRBD1
TGTGCCAGCACACTTTCCGGACAGGGGAACTATGGCTACACCTTC
CASTLSGQGNYGYTF
>TRBV11-2|TRBJ1-1|-|-
TGTGCCAGCAGCTCCCCTGGGCGGACTGAAGCTTTCTTT
CASSSPGRTEAFF
>TRBV4-2|TRBJ2-2|-|-
TGTGCCAGCAGCCAAACCGGCACCGGGGAGCTGTTTTTT
CASSQTGTGELFF
>TRBV7-8|TRBJ2-1|-|-
TGTGCCAGCAGCTTAGAGGGCAGGGGGAGGTACAATGAGCAGTTCTTC
CASSLEGRGRYNEQFF
>TRBV6-6|TRBJ2-5|few|-
TGTGCCAGCAGTTACCTCAGAACAGCAAACCAAGAGACCCAGTACTTC
CASSYLRTANQETQYF
>TRBV15|TRBJ1-2|-|-
TGTGCCACCACCGGTATAGGACAGACGTATGGCTACACCTTC
CATTGIGQTYGYTF
>TRBV6-5|TRBJ2-7|-|-
TGTGCCAGCAGTCCGACAAGCGCCCACTACGAGCAGTACTTC
CASSPTSAHYEQYF
>TRBV19|TRBJ1-1|-|-
TGTGCCAGTAGTATAGATGGACCCCTGGGGACTGAAGCTTTCTTT
CASSIDGPLGTEAFF
>TRBV6-5|TRBJ1-1|-|-
TGTGCCAGCAGTTTCGGCGCGGTGAACACTGAAGCTTTCTTT
CASSFGAVNTEAFF
>TRBV5-7|TRBJ2-7|-|-
TGTGCCAGCAGCTTTGGGGGGGGACAGATCTACGAGCAGTACTTC
CASSFGGGQIYEQYF
>TRBV9|TRBJ2-1|-|-
TGTGCCAGCAGTGGGTCATACAATGAGCAGTTCTTC
CASSGSYNEQFF
>TRBV6-5|TRBJ2-1|-|-
TGTGCCACCCAGACAGAGATGTACAATGAGCAGTTCTTC
CATQTEMYNEQFF
>TRBV7-8|TRBJ2-7|-|-
TGTGCCAGCAGCTTAGAGCGTTACTCCTACGAGCAGTACTTC
CASSLERYSYEQYF
>TRBV28|TRBJ1-2|few|-
TGTGCCAGCTTAGGGATGGAAGAGGGCTACACCTTC
CASLGMEEGYTF
>TRBV7-3|TRBJ2-1|-|TRBD2
TGTGCCAGCAGCCCCAGCGGGACGCCTTACAATGAGCAGTTCTTC
CASSPSGTPYNEQFF
>TRBV11-2|TRBJ1-2|-|-
TGTGCCAGCAGCCTGCCTTGGGGGAGACCCTATGGCTACACCTTC
CASSLPWGRPYGYTF
>TRBV14|TRBJ1-2|-|-
TGTGCCAGCAGCCAAGGCGGGAACTATGGCTACACCTTC
CASSQGGNYGYTF
>TRBV28|TRBJ2-7|-|-
TGTGCCAGTTGGAGCCAAACCCTATCCTACGAGCAGTACTTC
CASWSQTLSYEQYF
>TRBV27|TRBJ1-5|-|-
TGTGCCAGCAGTTTATACCCCACCAATCAGCCCCAGCATTTT
CASSLYPTNQPQHF
>TRBV4-3|TRBJ2-7|-|TRBD2
TGCGCCAGCAGCCAAGACCTAGCGGGAGCTACTCTCTCCTACGAGCAGTACTTC
CASSQDLAGATLSYEQYF
>TRBV6-5|TRBJ1-4|-|TRBD1
TGTGCCAGCAGCCCAGGGACAGGGGTAAATGAAAAACTGTTTTTT
CASSPGTGVNEKLFF
>TRBV5-1|TRBJ2-5|-|-
TGCGCCAGCAGCCCCCCGTACGGGGGGCAGCAGGAGACCCAGTACTTC
CASSPPYGGQQETQYF
>TRBV9|TRBJ2-3|-|TRBD2
TGTGCCAGCAGCGCCGGGAGGGGCACAGATACGCAGTATTTT
CASSAGRGTDTQYF